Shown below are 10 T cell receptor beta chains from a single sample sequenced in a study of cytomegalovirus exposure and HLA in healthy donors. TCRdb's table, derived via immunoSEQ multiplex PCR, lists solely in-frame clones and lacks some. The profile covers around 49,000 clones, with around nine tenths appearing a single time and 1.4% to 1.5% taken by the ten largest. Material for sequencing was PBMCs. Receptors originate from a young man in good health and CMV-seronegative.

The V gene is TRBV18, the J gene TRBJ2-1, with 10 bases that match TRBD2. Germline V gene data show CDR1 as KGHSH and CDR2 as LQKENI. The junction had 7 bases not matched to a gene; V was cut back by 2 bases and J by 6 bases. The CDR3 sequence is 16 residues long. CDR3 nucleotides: TGTGCCAGCTCACCAGAAGCGGGAGGGCTTGGCAATGAGCAGTTCTTC. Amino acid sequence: CASSPEAGGLGNEQFF.

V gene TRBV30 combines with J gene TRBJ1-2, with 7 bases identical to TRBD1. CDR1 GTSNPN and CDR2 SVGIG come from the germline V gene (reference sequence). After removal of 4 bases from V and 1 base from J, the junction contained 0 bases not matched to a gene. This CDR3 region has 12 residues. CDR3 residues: CAWTGGNYGYTF. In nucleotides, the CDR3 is TGTGCCTGGACAGGGGGTAACTATGGCTACACCTTC.

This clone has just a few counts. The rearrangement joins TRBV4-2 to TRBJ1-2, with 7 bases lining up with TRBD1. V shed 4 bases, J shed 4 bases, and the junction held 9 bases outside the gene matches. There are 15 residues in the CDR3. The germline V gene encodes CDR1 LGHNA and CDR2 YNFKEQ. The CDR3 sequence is CASSPLTGVAYGYTF. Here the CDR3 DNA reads TGTGCCAGCAGCCCTCTAACAGGGGTCGCCTATGGCTACACCTTC.

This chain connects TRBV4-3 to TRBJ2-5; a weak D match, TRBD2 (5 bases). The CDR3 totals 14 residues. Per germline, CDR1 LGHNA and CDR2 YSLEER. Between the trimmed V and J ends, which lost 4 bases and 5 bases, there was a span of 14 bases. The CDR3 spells CASSRDRAGETQYF. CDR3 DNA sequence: TGCGCCAGCAGCCGCGATAGGGCGGGTGAGACCCAGTACTTC.

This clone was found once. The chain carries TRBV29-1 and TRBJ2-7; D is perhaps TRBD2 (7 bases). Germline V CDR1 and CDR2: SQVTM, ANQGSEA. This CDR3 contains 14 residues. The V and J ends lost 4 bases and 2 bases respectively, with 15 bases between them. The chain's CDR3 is CSVVRGGLTYEQYF. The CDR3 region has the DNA TGCAGCGTTGTTAGGGGGGGATTAACCTACGAGCAGTACTTC.

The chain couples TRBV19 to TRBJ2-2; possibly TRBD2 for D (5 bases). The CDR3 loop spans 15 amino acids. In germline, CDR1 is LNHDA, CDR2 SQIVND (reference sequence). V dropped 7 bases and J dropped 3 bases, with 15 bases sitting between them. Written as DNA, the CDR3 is TGTGCCAGTAAGAGGGCACCTGGGGACACCGGGGAGCTGTTTTTT. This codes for CASKRAPGDTGELFF.

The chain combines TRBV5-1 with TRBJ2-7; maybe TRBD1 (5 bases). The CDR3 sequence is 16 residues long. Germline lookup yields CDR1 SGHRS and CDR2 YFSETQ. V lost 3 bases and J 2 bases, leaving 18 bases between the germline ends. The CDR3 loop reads CASSWKPAGNTYEQYF. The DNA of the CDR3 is TGCGCCAGCAGCTGGAAACCGGCAGGGAACACCTACGAGCAGTACTTC.

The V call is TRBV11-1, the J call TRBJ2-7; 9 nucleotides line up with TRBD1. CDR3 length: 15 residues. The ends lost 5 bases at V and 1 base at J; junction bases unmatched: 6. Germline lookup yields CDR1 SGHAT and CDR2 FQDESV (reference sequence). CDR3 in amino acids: CASSDPGTGSYEQYF. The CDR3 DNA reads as TGTGCCAGCAGCGATCCCGGGACAGGGTCCTACGAGCAGTACTTC. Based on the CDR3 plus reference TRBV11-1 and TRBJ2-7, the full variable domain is EAEVAQSPRYKITEKSQAVAFWCDPISGHATLYWYRQILGQGPELLVQFQDESVVDDSQLPKDRFSAERLKGVDSTLKIQPAELGDSAMYLCASSDPGTGSYEQYFGPGTRLTVT.

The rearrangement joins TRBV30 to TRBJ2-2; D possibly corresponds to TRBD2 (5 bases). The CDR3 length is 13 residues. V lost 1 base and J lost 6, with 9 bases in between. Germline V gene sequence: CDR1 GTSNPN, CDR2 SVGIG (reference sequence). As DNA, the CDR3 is TGTGCCTGGAGTGGGACTCATGCCGGGGAGCTGTTTTTT. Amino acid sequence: CAWSGTHAGELFF.

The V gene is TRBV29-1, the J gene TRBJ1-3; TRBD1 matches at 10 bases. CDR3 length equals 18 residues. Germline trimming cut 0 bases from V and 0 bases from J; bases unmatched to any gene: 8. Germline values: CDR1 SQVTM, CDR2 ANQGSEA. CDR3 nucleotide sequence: TGCAGCGTTGAAGATCGGGGGACAGGGGCAAACTCTGGAAACACCATATATTTT. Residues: CSVEDRGTGANSGNTIYF.